Listed below are T cell receptor beta chains from one sample, sequenced in a study of blood T cell repertoires in COVID-19. Sequenced by immunoSEQ multiplex PCR; TCRdb stores in-frame clones only, minus some. The table lists almost 300,000 clones, about 87% of them singletons. What was sequenced was peripheral blood. Receptors were obtained from a man in his 70s with acute or convalescent COVID-19. Both conserved end residues are part of each CDR3. Each record gives: J gene, V gene, CDR3 protein.

j_call: TRBJ1-3; v_call: TRBV16; cdr3_aa: CASSQSRTGRTIYF
j_call: TRBJ2-7; v_call: TRBV2; cdr3_aa: CASSTSGSFHEQYF
j_call: TRBJ2-3; v_call: TRBV7-9; cdr3_aa: CASTVTNIGYF
j_call: TRBJ2-3; v_call: TRBV28; cdr3_aa: CASSLSPRTDTQYF
j_call: TRBJ1-1; v_call: TRBV5-6; cdr3_aa: CASSLGQGLIDTEAFF
j_call: TRBJ2-5; v_call: TRBV5-6; cdr3_aa: CASSRRTGGQETQYF
j_call: TRBJ2-5; v_call: TRBV28; cdr3_aa: CASNQPGGKETQYF
j_call: TRBJ2-1; v_call: TRBV5-1; cdr3_aa: CASSLLLAGGDEQFF
j_call: TRBJ1-1; v_call: TRBV1; cdr3_aa: CTSSQESVQKAFF
j_call: TRBJ1-6; v_call: TRBV4-3; cdr3_aa: CASSQGSQINSPLHF
j_call: TRBJ2-7; v_call: TRBV9; cdr3_aa: CASSVGGLGEQYF
j_call: TRBJ2-7; v_call: TRBV5-6; cdr3_aa: CASSVTGQGYEQYF
j_call: TRBJ1-2; v_call: TRBV7-2; cdr3_aa: CASNLLTGGYYGYTF
j_call: TRBJ2-2; v_call: TRBV24-1; cdr3_aa: CATSDLFSGSGTGELFF
j_call: TRBJ2-7; v_call: TRBV3-1/TRBV3-2; cdr3_aa: CASSHRAYEQYF
j_call: TRBJ1-6; v_call: TRBV9; cdr3_aa: CASSITGNYNSPLHF
j_call: TRBJ2-6; v_call: TRBV11-2; cdr3_aa: CASSLGLARSGANVLTF
j_call: TRBJ2-1; v_call: TRBV11-3; cdr3_aa: CASSQGIPYNEQFF